What follows describes a single T cell receptor (beta chain). Combining a sample-barcoded 5' primer with a J-beta primer mix, a second PCR ran for about 7 to 11 cycles. TCRdb independently ran MiXCR on the 5' RACE reads; one entry per CDR3 protein. The data contain fewer than 900,000 distinct CDR3 sequences, roughly 50% of them seen just once; the ten biggest clones take up roughly a third. The germline CDR1 and CDR2 sequences are SGDLS and YYNGEE. CDR3 length: 16 amino acids. The ends lost 0 bases at V and 5 bases at J; junction bases unmatched: 9. This record comes from a study of blood T cells in healthy people across ages.

The sequencing input was blood. The source of this sequence is an older woman in good health. The V gene is TRBV9, the J gene TRBJ2-5, with 8 bases fitting TRBD2. The CDR3 is CASSVGLAGFEETQYF. CDR3 coding DNA: TGTGCCAGCAGCGTAGGGTTAGCGGGGTTTGAGGAGACCCAGTACTTC.